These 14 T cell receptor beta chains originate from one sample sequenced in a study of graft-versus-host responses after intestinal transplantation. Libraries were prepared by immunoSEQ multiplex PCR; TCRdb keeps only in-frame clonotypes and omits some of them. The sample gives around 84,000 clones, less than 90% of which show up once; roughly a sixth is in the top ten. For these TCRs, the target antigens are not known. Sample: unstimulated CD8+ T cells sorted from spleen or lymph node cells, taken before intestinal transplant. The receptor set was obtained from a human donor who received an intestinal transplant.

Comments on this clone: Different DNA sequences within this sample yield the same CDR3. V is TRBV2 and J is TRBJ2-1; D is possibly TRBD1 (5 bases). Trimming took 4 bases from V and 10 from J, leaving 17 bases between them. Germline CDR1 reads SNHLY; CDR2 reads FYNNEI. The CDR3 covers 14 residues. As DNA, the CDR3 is TGTGCCAGCAGTGGTTGGGGCCCAGGGAAGGAGCAGTTCTTC. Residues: CASSGWGPGKEQFF.

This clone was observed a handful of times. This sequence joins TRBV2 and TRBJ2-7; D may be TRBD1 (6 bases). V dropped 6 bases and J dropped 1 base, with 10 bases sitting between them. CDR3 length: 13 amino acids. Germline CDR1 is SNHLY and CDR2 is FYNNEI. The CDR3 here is CASRGQWSYEQYF. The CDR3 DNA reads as TGTGCCAGCAGAGGACAGTGGTCCTACGAGCAGTACTTC.

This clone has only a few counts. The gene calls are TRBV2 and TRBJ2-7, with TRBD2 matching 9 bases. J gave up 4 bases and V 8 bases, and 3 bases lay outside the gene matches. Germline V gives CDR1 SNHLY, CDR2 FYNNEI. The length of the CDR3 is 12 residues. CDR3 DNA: TGTGCCAGCCGGACTAGCGAGTACGAGCAGTACTTC. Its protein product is CASRTSEYEQYF.

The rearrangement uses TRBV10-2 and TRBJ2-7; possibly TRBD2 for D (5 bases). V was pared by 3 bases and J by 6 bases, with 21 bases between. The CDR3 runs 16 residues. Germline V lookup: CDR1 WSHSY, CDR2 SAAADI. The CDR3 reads CASSDLKVGLDGEQYF. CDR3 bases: TGCGCCAGCAGTGATTTGAAGGTTGGACTCGACGGCGAGCAGTACTTC.

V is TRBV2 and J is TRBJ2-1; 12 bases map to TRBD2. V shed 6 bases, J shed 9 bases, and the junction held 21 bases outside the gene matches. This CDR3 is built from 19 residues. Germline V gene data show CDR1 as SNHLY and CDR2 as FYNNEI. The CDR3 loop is CASSAQELPTLAGGSEQFF. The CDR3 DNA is TGTGCCAGCAGCGCCCAGGAATTGCCTACACTAGCGGGGGGTAGTGAGCAGTTCTTC.

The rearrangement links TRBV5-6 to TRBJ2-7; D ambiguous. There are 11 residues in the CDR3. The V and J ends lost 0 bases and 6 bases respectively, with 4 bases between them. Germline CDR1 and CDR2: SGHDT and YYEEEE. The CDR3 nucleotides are TGTGCCAGCAGCTTGGTGGGCGAGCAGTACTTC. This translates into CASSLVGEQYF.

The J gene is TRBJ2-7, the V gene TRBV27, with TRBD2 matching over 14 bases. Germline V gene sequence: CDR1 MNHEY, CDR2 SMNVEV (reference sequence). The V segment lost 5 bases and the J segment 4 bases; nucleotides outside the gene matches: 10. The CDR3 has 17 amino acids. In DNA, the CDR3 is TGTGCCAGCAGTGAGCGACTAGCGGGAGGGGGTAGATACGAGCAGTACTTC. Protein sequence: CASSERLAGGGRYEQYF.

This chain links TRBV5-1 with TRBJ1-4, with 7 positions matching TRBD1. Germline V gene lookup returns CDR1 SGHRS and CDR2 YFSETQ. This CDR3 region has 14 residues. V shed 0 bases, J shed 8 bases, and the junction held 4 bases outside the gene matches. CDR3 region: CASSLEGQNEKLFF. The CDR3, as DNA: TGCGCCAGCAGCTTGGAGGGACAGAACGAAAAACTGTTTTTT.

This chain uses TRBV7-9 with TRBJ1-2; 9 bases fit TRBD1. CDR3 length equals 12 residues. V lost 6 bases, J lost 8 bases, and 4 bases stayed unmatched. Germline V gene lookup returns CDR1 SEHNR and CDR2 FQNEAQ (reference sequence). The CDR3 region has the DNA TGTGCCAGCAGACGACAGGGGGGCGGCTACACCTTC. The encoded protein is CASRRQGGGYTF.

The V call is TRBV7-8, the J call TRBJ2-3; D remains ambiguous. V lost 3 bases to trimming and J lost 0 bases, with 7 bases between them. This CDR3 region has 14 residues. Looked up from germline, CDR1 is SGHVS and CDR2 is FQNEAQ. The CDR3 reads CASSFSSSTDTQYF. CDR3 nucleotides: TGTGCCAGCAGCTTCTCTTCTAGCACAGATACGCAGTATTTT.

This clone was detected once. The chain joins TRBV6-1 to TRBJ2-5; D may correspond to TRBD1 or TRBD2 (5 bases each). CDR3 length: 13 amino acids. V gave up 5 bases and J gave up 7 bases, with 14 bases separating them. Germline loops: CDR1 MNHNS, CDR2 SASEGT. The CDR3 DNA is TGTGCCAGCAGTAGGGACGGCCGAGGGACCCAGTACTTC. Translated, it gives CASSRDGRGTQYF.

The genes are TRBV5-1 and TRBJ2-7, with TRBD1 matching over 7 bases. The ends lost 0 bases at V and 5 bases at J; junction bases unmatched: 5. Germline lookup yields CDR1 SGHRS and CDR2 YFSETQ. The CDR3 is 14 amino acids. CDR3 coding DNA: TGCGCCAGCAGCTTGGGACAGGGACCGGACGAGCAGTACTTC. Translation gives CASSLGQGPDEQYF.

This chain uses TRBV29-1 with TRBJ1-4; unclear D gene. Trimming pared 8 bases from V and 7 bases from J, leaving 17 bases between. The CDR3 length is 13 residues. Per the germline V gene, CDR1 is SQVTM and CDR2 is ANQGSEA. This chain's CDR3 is CSRGGLIPEKLFF. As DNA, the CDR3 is TGCAGCCGGGGTGGGCTGATACCTGAAAAACTGTTTTTT.

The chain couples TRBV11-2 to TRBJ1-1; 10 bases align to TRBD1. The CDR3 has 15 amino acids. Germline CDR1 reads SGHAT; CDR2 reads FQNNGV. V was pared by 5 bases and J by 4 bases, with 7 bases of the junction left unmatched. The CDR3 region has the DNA TGTGCCAGCAGCAGGACAGGGGGTGTAGGCACTGAAGCTTTCTTT. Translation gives CASSRTGGVGTEAFF.